This TCR beta chain derives from a study of TIL therapy for anti-PD-1-resistant metastatic lung cancer. Overall study context: Most patients had lung adenocarcinoma. Tumors carried a median 1.5 non-synonymous mutations per megabase.

Study conclusions and caveats: TIL clonotype persistence in blood showed no apparent association with response.

Note on this clone: Its antigen is currently unknown.

Sequencing used immunoSEQ v3. Measured with immunoSEQ multiplex PCR; TCRdb has only the in-frame clones, and not every one. The data contain 40,000 to 60,000 clones, roughly 85% of them seen just once; the ten biggest clones take up under 5.5%. This CDR3 region has 13 residues. With 5 bases clipped from V and 10 bases from J, the junction kept 9 bases outside the gene matches. Germline V gene lookup returns CDR1 SGHTA and CDR2 FQGNSA. As to time point: pre-treatment sample, taken before nivolumab and TIL therapy. This material consisted of blood, taken at baseline. The chain recombines TRBV7-2 with TRBJ1-2, with 8 bases fitting TRBD1. The source of this sequence is a woman aged 30-85 years with non-small cell lung cancer. CDR3 in DNA: TGTGCCAGCAGCCCACCTGGACAGGGCTACTACACCTTC. Encoded protein: CASSPPGQGYYTF. The whole variable domain, remainder taken from reference TRBV7-2 and TRBJ1-2, is GAGVSQSPSNKVTEKGKDVELRCDPISGHTALYWYRQSLGQGLEFLIYFQGNSAPDKSGLPSDRFSAERTGGSVSTLTIQRTQQEDSAVYLCASSPPGQGYYTFGSGTRLTVV.